These 25 T cell receptor beta chains were all obtained from the same sample, sequenced in a study of T cells in Graves' hyperthyroidism and ophthalmopathy. From RNA transcripts, TCR beta CDR3 regions were amplified. Researchers ran a first-round RT-PCR on the TCR CDR3 using the HTBI primer set. From the multiplex PCR reads, TCRdb called clonotypes with MiXCR, one entry per CDR3 protein. The table has fewer than 350,000 distinct CDR3 sequences, roughly 13% seen once. The sample was blood. Receptors originate from a woman aged 40 to 50 with Graves' hyperthyroidism.

This clonotype was picked up many times. V and J are TRBV7-9 and TRBJ2-1, with 7 bases that match TRBD1. Germline lookup yields CDR1 SEHNR and CDR2 FQNEAQ (reference sequence). This CDR3 spans 16 amino acids. J lost 0 bases, V lost 6 bases, and 8 bases had no gene match. The DNA of the CDR3 is TGTGCCAGCAGGTCAATACAGGGGCGCTCCTACAATGAGCAGTTCTTC. Its protein is CASRSIQGRSYNEQFF. The full variable domain, its missing parts supplied by reference TRBV7-9 and TRBJ2-1, is DTGVSQNPRHKITKRGQNVTFRCDPISEHNRLYWYRQTLGQGPEFLTYFQNEAQLEKSRLLSDRFSAERPKGSFSTLEIQRTEQGDSAMYLCASRSIQGRSYNEQFFGPGTRLTVL.

This clonotype was detected a few times. The chain is built from TRBV7-9 and TRBJ2-2; no reliable D call. Germline V lookup: CDR1 SEHNR, CDR2 FQNEAQ (reference sequence). The CDR3 contains 12 residues. Trimming removed 7 bases at V and 4 bases at J, with 7 bases between. The DNA of the CDR3 is TGTGCCAGCATGGAGAGCACCGGGGAGCTGTTTTTT. Translating it yields CASMESTGELFF.

The table lists this clonotype with a few counts. This chain links TRBV7-2 with TRBJ1-4, with a possible D match to TRBD1 (5 bases). Trimming removed 1 base at V and 11 bases at J, with 11 bases between. This CDR3 contains 13 residues. The germline V gene has CDR1 SGHTA and CDR2 FQGNSA. CDR3 amino acids: CASSLDLGDKLFF. Here the CDR3 DNA reads TGTGCCAGCAGCTTAGATTTGGGGGACAAACTGTTTTTT. Filled out from reference TRBV7-2 and TRBJ1-4, the complete variable domain reads GAGVSQSPSNKVTEKGKDVELRCDPISGHTALYWYRQSLGQGLEFLIYFQGNSAPDKSGLPSDRFSAERTGGSVSTLTIQRTQQEDSAVYLCASSLDLGDKLFFGSGTQLSVL.

This clonotype was seen more than once but under ten times. The chain couples TRBV20-1 to TRBJ1-4, with D unclear. Germline V gene lookup returns CDR1 DFQATT and CDR2 SNEGSKA (reference sequence). The CDR3 runs 13 residues. V was clipped by 3 bases and J by 8 bases, with 13 bases between them. The CDR3 loop is CSASAPSGEKLFF. The CDR3, as DNA: TGCAGTGCTAGCGCCCCTTCCGGGGAAAAACTGTTTTTT.

The chain uses TRBV28 and TRBJ2-5; D may match TRBD1 or TRBD2 (5 bases each). The V and J ends lost 4 bases and 5 bases respectively, with 14 bases between them. The CDR3 has 14 amino acids. The V gene's germline CDR1 is MDHEN and CDR2 SYDVKM. The CDR3 nucleotides read TGTGCCAGCAGTTCCCCGGGGCCTCGGGAGACCCAGTACTTC. Translation gives CASSSPGPRETQYF. Using reference TRBV28 and TRBJ2-5 for the parts outside the CDR3, the full variable domain is DVKVTQSSRYLVKRTGEKVFLECVQDMDHENMFWYRQDPGLGLRLIYFSYDVKMKEKGDIPEGYSVSREKKERFSLILESASTNQTSMYLCASSSPGPRETQYFGPGTRLLVL.

This clonotype came up many times. The chain employs TRBV3-1 and TRBJ2-1, with D possibly matching TRBD2 (6 bases). Germline CDR1 LGHDT, CDR2 YNNKEL (reference sequence). Between the trimmed V and J ends, which lost 4 bases and 15 bases, there was a span of 16 bases. CDR3 size: 12 residues. The CDR3 protein is CASSRGRELVFF. In nucleotides, the CDR3 is TGTGCCAGCAGCCGGGGACGGGAGTTGGTGTTCTTC.

This clonotype was recorded at least ten times. The chain is built from TRBV20-1 and TRBJ2-5; no reliable D call. CDR3 length: 13 residues. The V gene's germline CDR1 is DFQATT and CDR2 SNEGSKA (reference sequence). V lost 3 bases and J lost 0, with 8 bases in between. The CDR3 region has the DNA TGCAGTGCTAGGTCGGTCTACCAAGAGACCCAGTACTTC. Protein sequence: CSARSVYQETQYF.

This clonotype has ten or more counts. This chain links TRBV27 with TRBJ1-4; D gene ambiguous. Germline lookup yields CDR1 MNHEY and CDR2 SMNVEV (reference sequence). The CDR3 is 14 amino acids. The V and J ends lost 5 bases and 7 bases respectively, with 14 bases between them. CDR3 protein: CASSGEVSGEKLFF. Written as DNA, the CDR3 is TGTGCCAGCAGTGGGGAGGTTAGTGGTGAAAAACTGTTTTTT.

This chain connects TRBV19 to TRBJ2-2, with D maybe TRBD1 (5 bases). Germline V lookup: CDR1 LNHDA, CDR2 SQIVND (reference sequence). CDR3 length equals 14 residues. V shed 3 bases and J shed 2 bases, with 7 bases lying between them. DNA for the CDR3: TGTGCCAGTAGTATGTGGACAAACACCGGGGAGCTGTTTTTT. Translated: CASSMWTNTGELFF.

This clonotype was picked up a small number of times. The chain joins TRBV6-5 to TRBJ2-2; 11 nucleotides match TRBD2. There are 17 residues in the CDR3. The germline gives CDR1 MNHEY, CDR2 SVGAGI. V gave up 0 bases and J gave up 4 bases; unmatched junction bases: 4. The CDR3 here is CASSYSGTSGFTGELFF. The CDR3 DNA reads TGTGCCAGCAGTTACTCTGGGACTAGCGGATTCACCGGGGAGCTGTTTTTT.

The chain is built from TRBV10-1 and TRBJ2-2, with 8 bases matching TRBD2. Germline V CDR1 and CDR2: WNHNN, SYGVQD (reference sequence). This CDR3 comprises 14 residues. Losses at the gene ends were 6 bases for V and 7 bases for J; bases not matched to a gene: 7. CDR3 DNA: TGCGCCAGCAGGATCGGGGGGGCGATCGGGGAGCTGTTTTTT. As protein: CASRIGGAIGELFF.

The chain uses TRBV15 and TRBJ2-1; D unclear. The CDR3 totals 14 residues. V gave up 1 base and J gave up 7 bases, with 11 bases separating them. Germline CDR1 reads LNHNV; CDR2 reads YYDKDF (reference sequence). CDR3 region: CATSRAEQDNEQFF. The CDR3, as DNA: TGTGCCACCAGCAGAGCGGAGCAAGATAATGAGCAGTTCTTC.

Details on this clonotype: A single base separates this from a much larger clone, so it may be a read error. The rearrangement uses TRBV3-1 and TRBJ1-1; D not resolved. The germline gives CDR1 LGHDT, CDR2 YNNKEL (reference sequence). This CDR3 region has 13 residues. The CDR3 nucleotides read TGTGCCAGCAGCCAAGTTAGGAGAACTGGAGCTTTCTTT. Translation: CASSQVRRTGAFF.

The table lists this clonotype with many counts. The chain has TRBV29-1 and TRBJ2-3, with TRBD2 as a possible D gene (6 bases). V was clipped by 0 bases and J by 0 bases, with 13 bases between them. This CDR3 is built from 16 residues. Germline V gene sequence: CDR1 SQVTM, CDR2 ANQGSEA. CDR3 coding DNA: TGCAGCGTTGAAGATCGGTTGCGGGGCAGCACAGATACGCAGTATTTT. Protein: CSVEDRLRGSTDTQYF.

This clonotype came up many times. The V and J genes are TRBV7-2 and TRBJ2-5; 8 nucleotides line up with TRBD1. Trimming removed 1 base from V and 0 bases from J; junction bases left unmatched: 4. Germline V CDR1 and CDR2: SGHTA, FQGNSA. The CDR3 runs to 16 residues. CDR3 sequence: CASSLGYRGYQETQYF. For the CDR3, the DNA is TGTGCCAGCAGCTTAGGCTACAGGGGGTACCAAGAGACCCAGTACTTC. Supplemented by reference TRBV7-2 and TRBJ2-5, the full variable domain reads GAGVSQSPSNKVTEKGKDVELRCDPISGHTALYWYRQSLGQGLEFLIYFQGNSAPDKSGLPSDRFSAERTGGSVSTLTIQRTQQEDSAVYLCASSLGYRGYQETQYFGPGTRLLVL.

The V call is TRBV7-9, the J call TRBJ1-3, with D possibly matching TRBD1 (6 bases). V shed 5 bases and J shed 0 bases, with 8 bases lying between them. Germline-derived CDR1 and CDR2 are SEHNR and FQNEAQ (reference sequence). The CDR3 consists of 14 residues. The CDR3 sequence: CASSRDTSGNTIYF. CDR3 DNA sequence: TGTGCCAGCAGCCGGGACACCTCTGGAAACACCATATATTTT. Supplemented by reference TRBV7-9 and TRBJ1-3, the full variable domain reads DTGVSQNPRHKITKRGQNVTFRCDPISEHNRLYWYRQTLGQGPEFLTYFQNEAQLEKSRLLSDRFSAERPKGSFSTLEIQRTEQGDSAMYLCASSRDTSGNTIYFGEGSWLTVV.

This clonotype was recorded once. V gene TRBV7-9 combines with J gene TRBJ2-5, with TRBD1 as a possible D gene (5 bases). This CDR3 has 15 amino acids. V lost 7 bases to trimming and J lost 5 bases, with 20 bases between them. The germline CDR1 and CDR2 sequences are SEHNR and FQNEAQ (reference sequence). In DNA, the CDR3 is TGTGCCAGCACCCTTCTTGGGCGCAGGGCCGAGACCCAGTACTTC. The encoded protein is CASTLLGRRAETQYF. Complete variable domain (other parts from reference TRBV7-9 and TRBJ2-5): DTGVSQNPRHKITKRGQNVTFRCDPISEHNRLYWYRQTLGQGPEFLTYFQNEAQLEKSRLLSDRFSAERPKGSFSTLEIQRTEQGDSAMYLCASTLLGRRAETQYFGPGTRLLVL.

This clonotype showed up just once. The gene calls are TRBV7-9 and TRBJ2-1; perhaps TRBD1 as D (7 bases). V lost 0 bases to trimming and J lost 0 bases, with 21 bases between them. This CDR3 is 20 amino acids long. Germline V gives CDR1 SEHNR, CDR2 FQNEAQ (reference sequence). The CDR3 DNA reads TGTGCCAGCAGCTTAGCCCCCAAGGAGGGGGCCCCCGGCTCCTACAATGAGCAGTTCTTC. This codes for CASSLAPKEGAPGSYNEQFF.

The V gene is TRBV7-2, the J gene TRBJ1-5; D is unclear. Trimming left V 5 bases short and J 4 bases short, with 9 bases between. This CDR3 contains 13 residues. CDR1 is SGHTA, CDR2 FQGNSA, per germline. CDR3 sequence reads: CASSPWGNQPQHF. In nucleotides, the CDR3 is TGTGCCAGCAGCCCCTGGGGAAATCAGCCCCAGCATTTT.

This rearrangement joins TRBV19 to TRBJ2-7; D gene unclear. V lost 3 bases and J lost 2, with 11 bases in between. CDR1 is LNHDA and CDR2 is SQIVND in the germline V gene (reference sequence). CDR3 length: 14 amino acids. Written as DNA, the CDR3 is TGTGCCAGTAGTATGGCTCATGGGGCCTACGAGCAGTACTTC. Protein: CASSMAHGAYEQYF.

This clonotype was recorded many times. The chain has TRBV28 and TRBJ1-4; D is ambiguous. This CDR3 contains 15 residues. Germline-derived CDR1 and CDR2 are MDHEN and SYDVKM. Trimming took off 5 bases at V and 2 bases at J, with 12 bases between the two ends. The CDR3 sequence is CASSPAQDTNEKLFF. The CDR3 region has the DNA TGTGCCAGCAGTCCTGCCCAGGACACTAATGAAAAACTGTTTTTT. Together with reference TRBV28 and TRBJ1-4, the CDR3 gives the full variable domain: DVKVTQSSRYLVKRTGEKVFLECVQDMDHENMFWYRQDPGLGLRLIYFSYDVKMKEKGDIPEGYSVSREKKERFSLILESASTNQTSMYLCASSPAQDTNEKLFFGSGTQLSVL.

The table lists this clonotype with many counts. The chain employs TRBV3-1 and TRBJ1-1, with D uncertain. The CDR3 sequence is 13 residues long. Germline-derived CDR1 and CDR2 are LGHDT and YNNKEL (reference sequence). The V and J ends lost 4 bases and 2 bases respectively, with 8 bases between them. The CDR3 region is CASSPRGNTEAFF. CDR3 in DNA: TGTGCCAGCAGCCCTCGGGGAAACACTGAAGCTTTCTTT.

This clonotype came up a few times. This sequence joins TRBV6-1 and TRBJ2-7; a possible D gene is TRBD1 (5 bases). Trimming removed 6 bases at V and 1 base at J, with 10 bases between. The V gene's germline CDR1 is MNHNS and CDR2 SASEGT. CDR3 size: 13 residues. The CDR3 sequence is CASSLDRSYEQYF. The CDR3 DNA is TGTGCCAGCAGCCTCGACAGATCCTACGAGCAGTACTTC.

A word on this clonotype: A much bigger clone sits one base away, suggesting this may be a read error. As DNA, the CDR3 is TGTGTCAGCAGTGCCCCCGGGAGCTACAATGAGCAGTTCTTC. Its translation: CVSSAPGSYNEQFF. The V gene is TRBV28, the J gene TRBJ2-1; weak D call: TRBD2 (6 bases). The CDR3 is 14 residues long. Germline assignment: CDR1 MDHEN and CDR2 SYDVKM. Looking up the rest from reference TRBV28 and TRBJ2-1 gives the full variable domain: DVKVTQSSRYLVKRTGEKVFLECVQDMDHENMFWYRQDPGLGLRLIYFSYDVKMKEKGDIPEGYSVSREKKERFSLILESASTNQTSMYLCVSSAPGSYNEQFFGPGTRLTVL.

This clonotype was observed many times. The chain joins TRBV13 to TRBJ1-1; D may be TRBD1 (6 bases). The length of the CDR3 is 15 residues. Trimming removed 7 bases from V and 1 base from J, with 16 bases in between. The germline V gene has CDR1 PRHDT and CDR2 FYEKMQ (reference sequence). The CDR3 DNA reads TGTGCCAGCATGACGTGGGGGGCGCGGAACACTGAAGCTTTCTTT. It specifies CASMTWGARNTEAFF.